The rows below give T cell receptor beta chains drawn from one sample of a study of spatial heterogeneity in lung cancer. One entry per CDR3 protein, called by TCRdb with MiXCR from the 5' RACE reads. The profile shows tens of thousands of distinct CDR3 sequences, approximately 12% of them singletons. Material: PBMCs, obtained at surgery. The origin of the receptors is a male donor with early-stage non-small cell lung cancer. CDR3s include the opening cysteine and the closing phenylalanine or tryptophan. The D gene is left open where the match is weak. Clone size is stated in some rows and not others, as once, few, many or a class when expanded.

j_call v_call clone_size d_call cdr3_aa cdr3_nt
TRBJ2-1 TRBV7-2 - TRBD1 CASNRDSSYNEQFF TGTGCCAGCAACCGGGACAGTTCCTACAATGAGCAGTTCTTC
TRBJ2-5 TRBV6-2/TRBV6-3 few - CASREYRAQETQYF TGTGCCAGCAGAGAATACAGAGCTCAAGAGACCCAGTACTTC
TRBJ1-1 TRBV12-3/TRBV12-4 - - CASSPHRERNTEAFF TGTGCCAGCAGTCCTCACAGGGAGCGGAACACTGAAGCTTTCTTT
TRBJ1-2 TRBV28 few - CASSLPQGGDYGYTF TGTGCCAGCAGTTTGCCGCAGGGTGGTGACTATGGCTACACCTTC
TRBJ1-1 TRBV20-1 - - CSARNGTRTEAFF TGCAGTGCTAGAAATGGGACACGCACTGAAGCTTTCTTT
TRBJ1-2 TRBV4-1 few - CASSQGSSPILGYTF TGCGCCAGCAGCCAAGGTTCTTCCCCGATACTTGGCTACACCTTC
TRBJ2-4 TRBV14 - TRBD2 CASSPRGAGDIQYF TGTGCCAGCAGCCCGCGGGGGGCAGGGGACATTCAGTACTTC
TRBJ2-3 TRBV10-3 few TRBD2 CAIKGSTSGPDTQYF TGTGCCATCAAAGGCTCGACTAGCGGACCAGATACGCAGTATTTT
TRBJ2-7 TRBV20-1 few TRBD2 CSARPSGGLRYEQYF TGCAGTGCTAGGCCTAGCGGGGGACTCCGCTACGAGCAGTACTTC
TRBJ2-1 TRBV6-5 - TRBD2 CASRRLAEGSYNEQFF TGTGCCAGCAGAAGACTAGCGGAGGGCTCCTACAATGAGCAGTTCTTC